This T cell receptor beta chain was found in a study of vaccination effects on CD4 cells after COVID-19. This clone has a handful of counts. Antigen unknown. The ViraFEST assay expanded antigen-specific CD4+ T cells with viral peptide pools before sequencing. After less than 11 days in culture, the CD4+ T cells were isolated. Recipients of the vaccine had no prior SARS-CoV-2 infection and negative nucleocapsid antibodies. Germline lookup yields CDR1 MNHEY and CDR2 SVGAGI. V lost 8 bases to trimming and J lost 4 bases; unmatched junction nucleotides: 5. The CDR3 spans 13 residues. Libraries were prepared by immunoSEQ multiplex PCR; TCRdb keeps only in-frame clonotypes and omits some of them. The sample shows tens of thousands of clones, 70% to 75% of them seen only once.

This sequence joins TRBV6-5 and TRBJ1-5; 7 bases are shared with TRBD1. The source was CD4+ T cells from PBMCs cultured with SARS-CoV-2 spike peptides, collected before COVID-19 vaccination. This TCR came from a human donor who received a COVID-19 vaccine. The chain's CDR3 is CASAGQQNQPQHF. The CDR3 DNA is TGTGCCAGCGCGGGACAGCAGAATCAGCCCCAGCATTTT.